What follows are 19 T cell receptor beta chains derived from one specimen sequenced in a study of T cell repertoires in cytomegalovirus infection. These TCRs are of unknown antigen specificity. TCRdb called the reads again in MiXCR, with one record for every CDR3 protein. In the table there are 750,000 to 900,000 distinct CDR3 sequences, around 29% of which are singletons. Sample: cultured CD8+ T cells from PBMCs, taken from culture after CMV antigen stimulation. The receptors were sampled from a human donor in good health (CMV status not recorded). Some clones in this sample may be carry-over from other donors' samples.

This clonotype appeared a single time. The chain employs TRBV20-1 and TRBJ1-1; 8 bases are shared with TRBD1. The CDR3 has 21 residues. V shed 6 bases, J shed 0 bases, and the junction held 27 bases outside the gene matches. CDR1 and CDR2 (germline): DFQATT, SNEGSKA (reference sequence). This chain's CDR3 is CSASGQGGWVGFGLLNTEAFF. DNA for the CDR3: TGCAGTGCGTCCGGACAGGGAGGTTGGGTGGGGTTTGGCCTGTTGAACACTGAAGCTTTCTTT.

This clonotype has only a few counts. The chain employs TRBV27 and TRBJ1-4, with TRBD1 identical over 7 bases. The V and J ends lost 5 bases and 7 bases, in that order; junction bases with no gene match: 7. Germline CDR1 and CDR2: MNHEY and SMNVEV (reference sequence). The CDR3 spans 14 residues. CDR3 in amino acids: CASSKTGYGEKLFF. The CDR3 DNA sequence: TGTGCCAGCAGTAAGACAGGGTATGGTGAAAAACTGTTTTTT.

The chain is built from TRBV6-5 and TRBJ2-1; 7 bases map to TRBD1. Germline loops: CDR1 MNHEY, CDR2 SVGAGI. Losses at the gene ends were 0 bases for V and 10 bases for J; bases not matched to a gene: 3. This CDR3 has 13 residues. The CDR3 DNA reads TGTGCCAGCAGTTACTCCCTGACAGGGGAGCAGTTCTTC. Its translation: CASSYSLTGEQFF.

This clonotype was seen more than once but under ten times. The chain joins TRBV11-3 to TRBJ2-3; 13 bases match TRBD2. Germline-derived CDR1 and CDR2 are SGHNT and YENEEA. V was clipped by 1 base and J by 1 base; unmatched bases: 5. The length of the CDR3 is 18 residues. The CDR3 nucleotides read TGTGCCAGCAGCTTAGGACTAGCGGGGGGATTACGCACAGATACGCAGTATTTT. Its translation: CASSLGLAGGLRTDTQYF.

Worth noting for this clonotype: This clone may be a read error of a much larger clone one base away. V gene TRBV7-6 combines with J gene TRBJ2-2; the match to TRBD1 covers 10 bases. Germline CDR1 and CDR2: SGHVS and FNYEAQ. The CDR3 runs 12 residues. CDR3 amino acids: CASSTGTGELYF. The DNA for the CDR3 is TGTGCCAGCAGCACCGGGACAGGGGAGCTGTATTTT.

This clonotype was observed a few times. This rearrangement joins TRBV14 to TRBJ1-2, with D perhaps TRBD1 (5 bases). The V end lost 0 bases, the J end lost 13 bases, and 15 bases lay between the germline ends. The germline V gene has CDR1 SGHDN and CDR2 FVKESK. The CDR3 is 13 amino acids. CDR3 sequence reads: CASSQDAAARATF. The CDR3 nucleotides read TGTGCCAGCAGCCAAGATGCCGCCGCCAGGGCCACCTTC.

V is TRBV4-2 and J is TRBJ1-2; 9 bases are a match to TRBD1. With V trimmed by 7 bases and J by 7 bases, 4 bases remained unmatched. The CDR3 runs to 12 residues. CDR1 and CDR2 (germline): LGHNA, YNFKEQ. The CDR3 is CASTGTGCGYTF. CDR3 DNA sequence: TGTGCCAGCACCGGGACAGGGTGTGGCTACACCTTC.

This clonotype occurred a few times. The CDR3 region is CASKGTGSYEQYF. CDR3 coding DNA: TGTGCCAGTAAAGGAACAGGCTCCTACGAGCAGTACTTC. The chain carries TRBV19 and TRBJ2-7; the D gene is possibly TRBD1 (5 bases). The CDR3 length is 13 residues. Germline V lookup: CDR1 LNHDA, CDR2 SQIVND (reference sequence). V was trimmed by 7 bases and J by 0 bases, leaving 10 bases between them.

On this clonotype itself: An end of the junction differs from the germline gene, which may be a read error. This rearrangement joins TRBV7-4 to TRBJ2-1; 7 bases are shared with TRBD2. CDR1 is SGHVT, CDR2 SQSDAQ, per germline. The CDR3 length is 12 residues. DNA for the CDR3: TGTGTCAGCGGGGTAAGAATTAATGAGCAGTTCTTC. This translates into CVSGVRINEQFF. Drawing the rest from reference TRBV7-4 and TRBJ2-1, the complete variable domain is GAGVSQSPRYKVAKRGRDVALRCDSISGHVTLYWYRQTLGQGSEVLTYSQSDAQRDKSGRPSGRFSAERPERSVSTLKIQRTEQGDSAVYLCVSGVRINEQFFGPGTRLTVL.

The J gene is TRBJ2-3, the V gene TRBV7-9; D is unclear. The CDR3 covers 15 residues. V shed 5 bases and J shed 0 bases, with 12 bases lying between them. Germline V lookup: CDR1 SEHNR, CDR2 FQNEAQ (reference sequence). In nucleotides, the CDR3 is TGTGCCAGCAGCCCTTTCTTCTCTAGCACAGATACGCAGTATTTT. It specifies CASSPFFSSTDTQYF.

The chain recombines TRBV3-1 with TRBJ2-5; a weak D match, TRBD2 (6 bases). Germline CDR1 reads LGHDT; CDR2 reads YNNKEL (reference sequence). This CDR3 is built from 16 residues. The ends were cut back, 0 bases at V and 1 base at J, with 12 bases in the middle. Here the CDR3 DNA reads TGTGCCAGCAGCCAAGACCGCAGGAGGGCCCAAGAGACCCAGTACTTC. Its translation is CASSQDRRRAQETQYF.

The V and J genes are TRBV5-4 and TRBJ2-5; 7 bases are shared with TRBD1. The CDR3 loop spans 14 amino acids. The germline gives CDR1 SGHNT, CDR2 YYREEE (reference sequence). Trimming took 7 bases from V and 1 from J; bases not matched to a gene: 7. CDR3 in DNA: TGTGCCAGCGGGGATGACAGGGTCCAAGAGACCCAGTACTTC. It codes for CASGDDRVQETQYF.

This sequence joins TRBV4-3 and TRBJ1-4, with D perhaps matching TRBD1 (6 bases). The germline gives CDR1 LGHNA, CDR2 YSLEER. CDR3 length: 15 amino acids. The ends were cut back, 4 bases at V and 5 bases at J, with 14 bases in the middle. CDR3 in amino acids: CASSPSDRLNEKLFF. The CDR3, as DNA: TGCGCCAGCAGCCCGTCAGACAGGTTAAATGAAAAACTGTTTTTT.

The CDR3 nucleotides are TGTGCCAGCAGCTTAGGGTGGGACAGCGTATACAATGAGCAGTTCTTC. It is translated as CASSLGWDSVYNEQFF. The rearrangement uses TRBV7-4 and TRBJ2-1; 7 nucleotides match TRBD1. Germline V lookup: CDR1 SGHVT, CDR2 SQSDAQ. V lost 1 base, J lost 4 bases, and 7 bases stayed unmatched. This CDR3 is built from 16 residues.

At least ten counts were recorded for this clonotype. The V call is TRBV7-6, the J call TRBJ1-4; 7 bases line up with TRBD1. This CDR3 region has 19 residues. Trimming took 5 bases from V and 6 from J; bases not matched to a gene: 21. From germline, CDR1 is SGHVS and CDR2 FNYEAQ. The CDR3 protein is CASSHKRGRSPQLDEKLFF. CDR3 bases: TGTGCCAGCAGCCACAAAAGGGGGCGAAGCCCGCAACTTGATGAAAAACTGTTTTTT.

The table lists this clonotype with a count of one. The V gene is TRBV10-3, the J gene TRBJ1-3; no definite D call. This CDR3 comprises 15 residues. Germline CDR1 and CDR2: ENHRY and SYGVKD. The V end was cut by 0 bases, the J end by 0 bases, with 6 bases between. CDR3 sequence: CAISESTVSGNTIYF. The CDR3 DNA reads as TGTGCCATCAGTGAGTCAACAGTCTCTGGAAACACCATATATTTT.

This clonotype was detected only a few times. CDR3 amino acids: CASSLSSKSGNTIYF. The CDR3 coding sequence is TGTGCCAGCAGCCTTTCCTCGAAGTCTGGAAACACCATATATTTT. J is TRBJ1-3 and V is TRBV11-2; D uncertain. CDR1 and CDR2 from the germline V gene are SGHAT and FQNNGV. V was trimmed by 5 bases and J by 1 base, leaving 12 bases between them. The CDR3 totals 15 residues.

There are many counts of this clonotype. This chain uses TRBV12-3 or TRBV12-4 with TRBJ2-1; the D is unclear. This CDR3 is 18 amino acids long. V gave up 3 bases and J gave up 2 bases, with 20 bases separating them. CDR3 DNA sequence: TGTGCCAGCAGTTTTCAAGCCCGCATCAGTGATGCCTACAATGAGCAGTTCTTC. Its protein is CASSFQARISDAYNEQFF.

The chain uses TRBV28 and TRBJ2-2; 7 bases agree with TRBD1. This CDR3 comprises 17 residues. The germline gives CDR1 MDHEN, CDR2 SYDVKM. V was clipped by 1 base and J by 0 bases; unmatched bases: 5. The CDR3 reads CASSLFWTGANTGELFF. CDR3 coding DNA: TGTGCCAGCAGTTTATTCTGGACAGGCGCGAACACCGGGGAGCTGTTTTTT.